Described below is a single T cell receptor (beta chain) sequence and its context. No antigen is known for it. Profiling relied on immunoSEQ multiplex PCR, and the TCRdb table lists in-frame clones only, not all of them. The repertoire holds 110,000 to 150,000 clones, with 80% to 90% as singletons. These data originate in a study of T cell responses to AZD1222 COVID-19 vaccine. The study's findings and limits: Just six AZD1222 recipients were seropositive at baseline. Donors were chiefly white British, with a greater number of females, and clonal diversity was perhaps underestimated. Reportedly, close to half of spike-specific TCRs are directed against unmutated variant regions.

The V and J ends lost 6 bases and 1 base respectively, with 16 bases between them. The CDR3 totals 14 residues. Germline CDR1 is SQVTM and CDR2 is ANQGSEA. This sequence originates from an adult in good health. Sequenced here: peripheral blood, sampled on day 0 of AZD1222 vaccination. The chain recombines TRBV29-1 with TRBJ2-7; D is ambiguous. The CDR3 sequence is CSVTWIGPSYEQYF. CDR3 bases: TGCAGCGTGACCTGGATAGGGCCATCCTACGAGCAGTACTTC.